Listed here are 22 T cell receptor beta chains from one sample, sequenced in a study of blood T cell repertoires in COVID-19. Profiled with immunoSEQ multiplex PCR; TCRdb holds only in-frame clones, not every one. The repertoire has 80,000 to 95,000 clones, about nine tenths of them found once; the top ten carry around 1.8%. The sample taken for sequencing was peripheral blood. Receptors originate from a human donor with active COVID-19. The donor label of this sample is uncertain.

The CDR3 loop reads CASSMARGSGETQYF. Written as DNA, the CDR3 is TGTGCCAGTAGTATGGCTAGGGGGAGCGGAGAGACCCAGTACTTC. This chain links TRBV19 with TRBJ2-5; TRBD1 might be the D (6 bases). Trimming cost V 3 bases and J 4 bases, with 15 bases left between them. The CDR3 loop spans 15 amino acids. Germline V CDR1 and CDR2: LNHDA, SQIVND (reference sequence).

V and J are TRBV21-1 and TRBJ1-2; TRBD1, the table's D call, lacks a check against the DNA. TRBV21-1 is labeled a pseudogene. The CDR3 is made up of 17 amino acids. CDR3 loop: CASSTYRRDRGDRGYTF. The CDR3 region has the DNA TGTGCCAGCAGCACCTACCGGAGGGACAGGGGGGATCGTGGCTACACCTTC.

V is TRBV4-1 and J is TRBJ1-1, with D maybe TRBD1 (5 bases). The CDR3 sequence is 15 residues long. Germline V gene sequence: CDR1 MGHRA, CDR2 YSYEKL. V was pared by 4 bases and J by 2 bases, with 14 bases between. CDR3 residues: CASSLSGGGNTEAFF. Here the CDR3 DNA reads TGCGCCAGCAGCCTATCCGGGGGAGGAAACACTGAAGCTTTCTTT.

This chain connects TRBV6-1 to TRBJ2-1, with a possible D match to TRBD1 (6 bases). This CDR3 contains 16 residues. The germline V gene encodes CDR1 MNHNS and CDR2 SASEGT. Trimming took 4 bases from V and 7 from J, leaving 20 bases between them. The CDR3 DNA reads TGTGCCAGCAGTGTTTGGGCGGCGCAGGGGTGGAATGAGCAGTTCTTC. Residues: CASSVWAAQGWNEQFF.

This clone came up a few times. V gene TRBV7-3 combines with J gene TRBJ2-1; 9 nucleotides agree with TRBD2. This CDR3 region has 19 residues. V lost 5 bases and J lost 6; bases outside the gene matches: 20. Germline V lookup: CDR1 SGHTA, CDR2 FQGTGA. For the CDR3, the DNA is TGTGCCAGCAGCGTCTCAGGGGCCTACGGGACTAGCTTGGGCAATGAGCAGTTCTTC. The encoded protein is CASSVSGAYGTSLGNEQFF.

The chain couples TRBV5-6 to TRBJ2-7; 8 bases agree with TRBD1. Germline V gives CDR1 SGHDT, CDR2 YYEEEE. Trimming at V came to 3 bases and at J to 2 bases, leaving 4 bases not matched to a gene. The CDR3 runs to 14 residues. The CDR3 sequence is CASSWTGLPYEQYF. CDR3 nucleotides: TGTGCCAGCAGCTGGACAGGGTTGCCCTACGAGCAGTACTTC.

The chain combines TRBV2 with TRBJ2-3; 11 bases agree with TRBD2. This CDR3 contains 16 residues. The junction had 6 bases not matched to a gene; V was cut back by 5 bases and J by 2 bases. Germline CDR1 is SNHLY and CDR2 is FYNNEI. The CDR3 sequence is CASSPGTSGSTDTQYF. The CDR3 nucleotides read TGTGCCAGCAGTCCTGGGACTAGCGGCTCCACAGATACGCAGTATTTT.

J is TRBJ1-5 and V is TRBV9; TRBD1 agrees at 8 bases. The ends lost 4 bases at V and 3 bases at J; junction bases unmatched: 6. This CDR3 is built from 15 residues. From germline, CDR1 is SGDLS and CDR2 YYNGEE. The CDR3 DNA reads TGTGCCAGCAGCTCGACAGGGGCTTTCAATCAGCCCCAGCATTTT. Translated, it gives CASSSTGAFNQPQHF.

The chain carries TRBV14 and TRBJ1-1, with a weak D call TRBD1 (5 bases). This CDR3 spans 14 amino acids. From germline, CDR1 is SGHDN and CDR2 FVKESK. The V end lost 5 bases, the J end lost 7 bases, and 17 bases lay between the germline ends. CDR3 nucleotides: TGTGCCAGCAGCGTGACAGCACACTTCTATGAAGCTTTCTTT. Amino acids: CASSVTAHFYEAFF.

V and J are TRBV27 and TRBJ2-1; TRBD2 agrees at 9 bases. Germline CDR1 reads MNHEY; CDR2 reads SMNVEV (reference sequence). With 5 bases clipped from V and 9 bases from J, the junction kept 8 bases outside the gene matches. This CDR3 comprises 14 residues. The CDR3 protein is CASSSGGMFGEQFF. For the CDR3, the DNA is TGTGCCAGCAGTAGCGGGGGGATGTTCGGTGAGCAGTTCTTC.

The V call is TRBV4-2, the J call TRBJ2-2; D perhaps matches TRBD1 (5 bases). The germline V gene has CDR1 LGHNA and CDR2 YNFKEQ. V lost 4 bases and J lost 1, with 16 bases in between. This CDR3 comprises 17 residues. CDR3: CASSPSGAARNTGELFF. CDR3 bases: TGTGCCAGCAGCCCATCTGGGGCAGCGAGGAACACCGGGGAGCTGTTTTTT.

V usage is TRBV19 and J usage is TRBJ1-5; 7 nucleotides agree with TRBD1. The CDR3 length is 15 residues. Per germline, CDR1 LNHDA and CDR2 SQIVND (reference sequence). V shed 4 bases and J 4 bases; nucleotides not matched to a gene: 7. CDR3 sequence (DNA): TGTGCCAGTAGTACAGGGTGGGACAGTAATCAGCCCCAGCATTTT. This gives the protein CASSTGWDSNQPQHF.

The rearrangement links TRBV19 to TRBJ1-2, with no clear D. CDR3 length equals 18 residues. Germline V lookup: CDR1 LNHDA, CDR2 SQIVND (reference sequence). V was clipped by 4 bases and J by 2 bases, with 23 bases between them. The DNA for the CDR3 is TGTGCCAGTAGTAGAGGGAACAGCGTCCCGCGTATGAACTATGGCTACACCTTC. This codes for CASSRGNSVPRMNYGYTF.

The chain carries TRBV5-1 and TRBJ1-2; D may be TRBD1 (6 bases). The germline gives CDR1 SGHRS, CDR2 YFSETQ. V dropped 4 bases and J dropped 4 bases, with 26 bases sitting between them. The length of the CDR3 is 18 residues. CDR3 sequence reads: CASSPPPGRGIGVYGYTF. The CDR3 DNA follows: TGCGCCAGCAGCCCTCCGCCGGGCAGGGGTATTGGGGTCTATGGCTACACCTTC.

This clone occurred once. The gene calls are TRBV6-6 and TRBJ2-7; weak D call: TRBD2 (5 bases). The CDR3 totals 15 residues. The V gene's germline CDR1 is MNHNY and CDR2 SVGAGI (reference sequence). V was pared by 2 bases and J by 0 bases, with 11 bases between. The DNA of the CDR3 is TGTGCCAGCAGTTACGTAGAGGGTTTCTCCTACGAGCAGTACTTC. Encoded protein: CASSYVEGFSYEQYF.

This clone was detected a few times. The CDR3 sequence: CASKTGVNTDTQYF. DNA of the CDR3: TGCGCCAGCAAAACGGGGGTCAACACAGATACGCAGTATTTT. The chain carries TRBV5-1 and TRBJ2-3; possible D gene TRBD2, 6 bases. CDR3 length: 14 residues. Per the germline V gene, CDR1 is SGHRS and CDR2 is YFSETQ. Trimming took 6 bases from V and 2 from J, leaving 13 bases between them. Full variable domain (rest looked up from reference TRBV5-1 and TRBJ2-3): KAGVTQTPRYLIKTRGQQVTLSCSPISGHRSVSWYQQTPGQGLQFLFEYFSETQRNKGNFPGRFSGRQFSNSRSEMNVSTLELGDSALYLCASKTGVNTDTQYFGPGTRLTVL.

V usage is TRBV29-1 and J usage is TRBJ2-3, with D perhaps TRBD1 (5 bases). Trimming took off 3 bases at V and 6 bases at J, with 7 bases between the two ends. CDR1 is SQVTM, CDR2 ANQGSEA, per germline. This CDR3 is built from 11 residues. In nucleotides, the CDR3 is TGCAGCGTTGATGCAGGGGATACGCAGTATTTT. As protein: CSVDAGDTQYF.

The chain has TRBV9 and TRBJ2-3; 8 bases are shared with TRBD2. Germline V gene data show CDR1 as SGDLS and CDR2 as YYNGEE. The CDR3 is 16 amino acids. Trimming took 4 bases from V and 1 from J; bases not matched to a gene: 8. The CDR3 is CASSPQPGGGTDTQYF. The CDR3 DNA reads as TGTGCCAGCAGCCCCCAACCGGGGGGGGGCACAGATACGCAGTATTTT.

This chain links TRBV29-1 with TRBJ2-1; D unresolved. CDR1 is SQVTM and CDR2 is ANQGSEA in the germline V gene. CDR3 size: 13 residues. V dropped 5 bases and J dropped 4 bases, with 12 bases sitting between them. The CDR3 here is CSVITVLYNEQFF. In DNA, the CDR3 is TGCAGCGTTATTACAGTACTTTACAATGAGCAGTTCTTC.

This chain joins TRBV7-9 and TRBJ1-4; D possibly corresponds to TRBD1 (6 bases). Looked up from germline, CDR1 is SEHNR and CDR2 is FQNEAQ (reference sequence). The CDR3 runs 19 residues. With 5 bases removed from V and 8 bases from J, the gap between germline ends came to 30 bases. As DNA, the CDR3 is TGTGCCAGCAGCCGCCAAGCCAACGCCCTGACAGGCTGGGCGGAAAAACTGTTTTTT. Its protein product is CASSRQANALTGWAEKLFF.

This clone appeared a single time. This chain's CDR3 is CASSGFVAGVYNEQFF. The CDR3 DNA follows: TGTGCCAGCAGTGGATTTGTAGCGGGGGTCTACAATGAGCAGTTCTTC. The V call is TRBV25-1, the J call TRBJ2-1; 9 nucleotides line up with TRBD2. The CDR3 has 16 residues. Germline assignment: CDR1 MGHDK and CDR2 SYGVNS. V dropped 4 bases and J dropped 3; count of bases not matched to a gene: 7.

The chain has TRBV29-1 and TRBJ2-3, with TRBD2 as a possible D gene (6 bases). Per germline, CDR1 SQVTM and CDR2 ANQGSEA. CDR3 length: 13 residues. V was clipped by 4 bases and J by 2 bases, with 10 bases between them. CDR3 DNA sequence: TGCAGCGTTGGTGGGGGGATCACAGATACGCAGTATTTT. Protein: CSVGGGITDTQYF.